This T cell receptor (beta chain) was identified in a study of blood T cell repertoires in COVID-19. Trimming stripped 0 bases from V and 2 bases from J, with 7 bases between. The CDR3 runs to 14 residues. Germline assignment: CDR1 MNHEY and CDR2 SVGEGT. The method was immunoSEQ multiplex PCR; TCRdb's version includes in-frame clones alone and lacks a portion of them. Of 25,000 to 35,000 clones listed, about 90% are singletons. J is TRBJ2-5 and V is TRBV6-2 or TRBV6-3; D gene ambiguous. The sequenced material came from peripheral blood. The TCR sequence derives from a human donor with active COVID-19. The donor label of this sample is uncertain. The CDR3 spells CASSYSTRQETQYF. CDR3 sequence (DNA): TGTGCCAGCAGTTACTCGACTCGGCAAGAGACCCAGTACTTC.